This note documents a single TCR beta chain sequence. The source of the sample is a study of blood T cell repertoires in COVID-19. Study-wide background: Whether acute or convalescent, the COVID-19 samples came from the United States, Italy and Spain. Sample material is recorded as cDNA or gDNA derived from T cells, B-cell-depleted T cells, or PBMCs.

Per the original methods: Quantification of nucleated cells was approximated via reference gene primer amplification. Sequencing used immunoSEQ multiplex PCR; TCRdb keeps in-frame clones, though not all of them. Clonal size and the V and J genes are those of that table, whereas D and trimming came from the DNA. The table shows about 76,000 clones, with about 88% occurring only once. The CDR3 loop spans 14 amino acids. The V gene's germline CDR1 is MNHEY and CDR2 SVGAGI. V was cut by 7 bases and J by 4 bases, with 13 bases left in between. Material for sequencing was peripheral blood. This receptor was obtained from a human donor in a cohort sampled during active COVID-19. The chain has TRBV6-5 and TRBJ2-2, with D perhaps TRBD1 (6 bases). CDR3 sequence: CASNNRAGTGELFF. As DNA, the CDR3 is TGTGCCAGCAATAACAGGGCGGGCACCGGGGAGCTGTTTTTT.